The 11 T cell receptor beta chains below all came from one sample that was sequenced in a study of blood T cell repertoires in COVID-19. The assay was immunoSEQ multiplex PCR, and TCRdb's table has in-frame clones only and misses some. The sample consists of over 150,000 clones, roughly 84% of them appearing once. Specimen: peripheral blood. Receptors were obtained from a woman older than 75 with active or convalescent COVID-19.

The CDR3: CASREDYGYTF. CDR3 nucleotide sequence: TGTGCCAGCCGTGAGGACTATGGCTACACCTTC. The J gene is TRBJ1-2, the V gene TRBV30; D unresolved. Germline loops: CDR1 GTSNPN, CDR2 SVGIG (reference sequence). V lost 8 bases to trimming and J lost 3 bases, with 10 bases between them. This CDR3 contains 11 residues.

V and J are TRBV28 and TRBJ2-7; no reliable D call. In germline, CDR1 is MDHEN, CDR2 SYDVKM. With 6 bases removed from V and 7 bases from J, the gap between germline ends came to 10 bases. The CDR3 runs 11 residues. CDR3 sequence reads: CASRQSWEQYF. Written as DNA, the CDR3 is TGTGCCAGCAGACAAAGTTGGGAGCAGTACTTC. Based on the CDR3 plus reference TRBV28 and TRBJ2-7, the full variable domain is DVKVTQSSRYLVKRTGEKVFLECVQDMDHENMFWYRQDPGLGLRLIYFSYDVKMKEKGDIPEGYSVSREKKERFSLILESASTNQTSMYLCASRQSWEQYFGPGTRLTVT.

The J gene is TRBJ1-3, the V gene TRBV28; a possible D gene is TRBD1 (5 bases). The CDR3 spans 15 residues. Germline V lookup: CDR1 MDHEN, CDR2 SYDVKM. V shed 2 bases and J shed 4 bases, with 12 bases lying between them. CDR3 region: CASSLPPGNGNTIYF. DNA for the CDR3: TGTGCCAGCAGTTTACCCCCAGGGAACGGAAACACCATATATTTT.

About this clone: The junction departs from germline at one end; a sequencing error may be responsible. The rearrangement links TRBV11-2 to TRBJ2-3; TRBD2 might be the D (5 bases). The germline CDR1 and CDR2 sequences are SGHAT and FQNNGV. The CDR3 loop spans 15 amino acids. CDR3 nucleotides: TGTGCCAGCAGCTTAAACGGGGATTCCACATATACGCAGTATTTT. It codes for CASSLNGDSTYTQYF. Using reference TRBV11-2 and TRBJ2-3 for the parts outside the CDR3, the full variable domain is EAGVAQSPRYKIIEKRQSVAFWCNPISGHATLYWYQQILGQGPKLLIQFQNNGVVDDSQLPKDRFSAERLKGVDSTLKIQPAKLEDSAVYLCASSLNGDSTYTQYFGPGTRLTVL.

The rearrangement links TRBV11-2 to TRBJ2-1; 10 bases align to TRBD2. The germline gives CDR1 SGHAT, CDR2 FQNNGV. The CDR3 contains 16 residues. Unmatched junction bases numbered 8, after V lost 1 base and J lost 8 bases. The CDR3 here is CASSLVWLAGAHEQFF. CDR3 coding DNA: TGTGCCAGCAGCTTAGTGTGGCTAGCGGGAGCCCATGAGCAGTTCTTC. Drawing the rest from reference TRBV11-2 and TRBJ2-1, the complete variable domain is EAGVAQSPRYKIIEKRQSVAFWCNPISGHATLYWYQQILGQGPKLLIQFQNNGVVDDSQLPKDRFSAERLKGVDSTLKIQPAKLEDSAVYLCASSLVWLAGAHEQFFGPGTRLTVL.

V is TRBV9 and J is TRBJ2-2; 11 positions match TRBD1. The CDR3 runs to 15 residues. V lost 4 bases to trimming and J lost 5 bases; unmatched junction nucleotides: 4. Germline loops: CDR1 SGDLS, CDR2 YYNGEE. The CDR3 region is CASSTRDRGTGELFF. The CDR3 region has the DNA TGTGCCAGCAGCACCCGGGACAGGGGGACCGGGGAGCTGTTTTTT.

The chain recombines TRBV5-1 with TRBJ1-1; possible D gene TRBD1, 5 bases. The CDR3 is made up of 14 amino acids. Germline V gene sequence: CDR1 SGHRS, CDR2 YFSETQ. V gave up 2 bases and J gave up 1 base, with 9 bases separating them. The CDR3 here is CASSFMTANTEAFF. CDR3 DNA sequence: TGCGCCAGCAGCTTCATGACAGCGAACACTGAAGCTTTCTTT.

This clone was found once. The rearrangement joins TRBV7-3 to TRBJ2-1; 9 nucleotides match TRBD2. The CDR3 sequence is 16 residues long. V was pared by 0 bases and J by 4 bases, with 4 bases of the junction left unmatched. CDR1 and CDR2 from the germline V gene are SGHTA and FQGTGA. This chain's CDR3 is CASSLTPTSGYNEQFF. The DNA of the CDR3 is TGTGCCAGCAGCTTAACCCCGACTAGCGGATACAATGAGCAGTTCTTC. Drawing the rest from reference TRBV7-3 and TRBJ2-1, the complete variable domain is GAGVSQTPSNKVTEKGKYVELRCDPISGHTALYWYRQSLGQGPEFLIYFQGTGAADDSGLPNDRFFAVRPEGSVSTLKIQRTERGDSAVYLCASSLTPTSGYNEQFFGPGTRLTVL.

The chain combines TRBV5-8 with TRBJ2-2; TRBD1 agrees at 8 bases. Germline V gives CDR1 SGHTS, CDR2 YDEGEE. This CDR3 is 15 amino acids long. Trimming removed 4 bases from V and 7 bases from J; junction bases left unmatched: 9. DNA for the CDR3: TGTGCCAGCAGCCCGAGGGACAGGCGGTTCGGGGAGCTGTTTTTT. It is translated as CASSPRDRRFGELFF.

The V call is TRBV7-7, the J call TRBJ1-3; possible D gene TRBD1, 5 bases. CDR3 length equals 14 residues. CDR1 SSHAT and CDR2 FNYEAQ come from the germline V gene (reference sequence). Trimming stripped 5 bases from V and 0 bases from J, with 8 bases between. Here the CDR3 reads CASSPGFSGNTIYF. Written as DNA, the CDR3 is TGTGCCAGCAGCCCAGGGTTCTCTGGAAACACCATATATTTT.

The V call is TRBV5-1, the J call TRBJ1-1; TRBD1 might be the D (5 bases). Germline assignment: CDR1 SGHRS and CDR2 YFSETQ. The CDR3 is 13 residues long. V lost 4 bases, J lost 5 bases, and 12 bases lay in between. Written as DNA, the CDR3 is TGCGCCAGCAGCCCGGCGGGGGGTACTGAAGCTTTCTTT. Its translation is CASSPAGGTEAFF.